A selection of T cell receptor beta chains follows, all from one sample in a study of blood T cell repertoires in COVID-19. The table came from immunoSEQ multiplex PCR; TCRdb's copy has only in-frame clones and leaves some out. The table includes a few hundred thousand clones, approximately 84% detected once. The sequenced material came from PBMCs or T cells enriched from blood (not recorded which). The receptors shown here come from a man in his fifties who had recovered from COVID-19. Each CDR3 is given with its conserved first and last residue. The D gene is left open where the match is weak. Where a row states a size, it is once, few, many or the class of an expanded clone; other rows omit it.

j_gene,abundance,d_gene,v_gene,CDR3nt,CDR3aa
TRBJ1-3,NA,TRBD1,TRBV10-3,TGTGCCATCAGTGAGTCGATGATGACAGGGCGAAGCTCTGGAAACACCATATATTTT,CAISESMMTGRSSGNTIYF
TRBJ1-5,NA,NA,TRBV5-1,TGCGCCAGCGATACAGGGACGAAGCAGCCCCAGCATTTT,CASDTGTKQPQHF
TRBJ2-2,NA,NA,TRBV7-2,TGTGCCAGCAGCTTAGTCGGGTCGGGGGAGCTGTTTTTT,CASSLVGSGELFF
TRBJ2-2,NA,NA,TRBV4-1,TGCGCCAGCAGCCGGGCGGGATCTAACACCGGGGAGCTGTTTTTT,CASSRAGSNTGELFF
TRBJ1-5,NA,NA,TRBV6-5,TGTGCCAGCAGCCGGAGGTACAATCAGCCCCAGCATTTT,CASSRRYNQPQHF
TRBJ2-1,NA,TRBD2,TRBV7-6,TGTGCCAGCAGCTCGGGACTAGCGGACAATGAGCAGTTCTTC,CASSSGLADNEQFF
TRBJ1-6,NA,NA,TRBV9,TGTGCCAGCACCAAAACGCAGGGAACACCCCTCCACTTT,CASTKTQGTPLHF
TRBJ2-1,NA,NA,TRBV6-6,TGTGCCAGCAGTAACGCGTACAATGAGCAGTTCTTC,CASSNAYNEQFF
TRBJ2-1,NA,TRBD2,TRBV7-3,TGTGCCAGCAGCTTAATTAGCGGGGTGGGCTACAATGAGCAGTTCTTC,CASSLISGVGYNEQFF
TRBJ1-5,once,TRBD1,TRBV28,TGTGCCAGCAGCAGAGGGACAGGGGGCGACCAGCCCCAGCATTTT,CASSRGTGGDQPQHF
TRBJ1-2,NA,NA,TRBV7-9,TGTGCCAGCAGCTTGCGAGCGGAGACCTATGGCTACACCTTC,CASSLRAETYGYTF
TRBJ2-2,NA,TRBD1,TRBV7-3,TGTGCCAGCAGCTTAATGGGACAGGGGGCGTCCGGGGAGCTGTTTTTT,CASSLMGQGASGELFF
TRBJ2-7,NA,TRBD1,TRBV5-1,TGCGCCAGCAGACCGGGACAGGTGGTCTACGAGCAGTACTTC,CASRPGQVVYEQYF